Sequencing of this T cell receptor beta chain was carried out in a study of control samples from healthy donors and cancer patients. This CDR3 is 14 amino acids long. Between the trimmed V and J ends, which lost 3 bases and 6 bases, there was a span of 12 bases. Looked up from germline, CDR1 is SGHNT and CDR2 is YENEEA. This clone was recorded once. Sequencing used immunoSEQ multiplex PCR; TCRdb keeps in-frame clones, though not all of them. The repertoire holds roughly 32,000 clones, with roughly 86% as singletons. The rearrangement uses TRBV11-3 and TRBJ2-1; possible D gene TRBD1, 5 bases. Sequencing input: PBMCs. The sequence derives from a woman aged 40 to 49 with lung cancer. This CDR3 reads CASSFGQSGNEQFF. The CDR3 bases are TGTGCCAGCAGCTTCGGACAATCGGGCAATGAGCAGTTCTTC.